This TCR beta chain was found in a study of shared clonotypes between healthy human individuals. In replicate PCRs of sorted subsets, roughly 190 ng DNA, about 30,000 T cell genomes, was used. Assay: immunoSEQ multiplex PCR; the TCRdb copy retains only in-frame clones and omits some. The data hold just over 2,000,000 clones, with about 95% observed a single time. CDR1 and CDR2 from the germline V gene are SGHRS and YFSETQ. Trimming pared 0 bases from V and 0 bases from J, leaving 7 bases between. The CDR3 sequence is 15 residues long. CD45RO-negative, CCR7-selected cells formed the naive CD8 fraction, which excluded terminally differentiated effector memory CD45RA+ cells. Notes on this clone: Distinct nucleotide sequences in the sample also encode this CDR3.

V and J are TRBV5-1 and TRBJ1-3; no firm D call. The clonotype was recovered from a man aged 18 to 29 in good health. The sequencing input was naive CD8+ T cells sorted from blood. CDR3 region: CASSLGESSGNTIYF. CDR3 coding DNA: TGCGCCAGCAGCTTGGGGGAGAGCTCTGGAAACACCATATATTTT.